The table lists the clone carrying this TCR beta chain with many counts. Antigen unknown. This entry is derived from a study of human T cells and chemical hapten exposure. Study-level points and caveats: Expanded TCRs created a significantly greater count of big CDR3 similarity clusters than controls did.

As to time point: patch test 1, 2 weeks after DPC sensitization. Stated treatment: therapeutic diphenylcyclopropenone sensitization with weekly scalp DPC. The authors extracted total RNA from unfractionated whole blood. From germline, CDR1 is SGHVS and CDR2 FNYEAQ. The CDR3 length is 15 residues. V was cut by 2 bases and J by 0 bases, with 5 bases left in between. Single cDNA molecules in the library carried unique molecular identifiers attached during preparation. In TCRdb, the RACE reads were re-called with MiXCR into one record per CDR3 protein. In the table there are 150,000 to 200,000 distinct CDR3 sequences, more than 12% of which are singletons.

This sequence originates from a woman younger than 45 with alopecia areata. Some clones in this sample may be carry-over from other donors' samples. The sequencing here drew on whole blood, taken in connection with sensitization to the hapten diphenylcyclopropenone (DPC). The chain has TRBV7-6 and TRBJ2-6, with D hard to call. The CDR3 coding sequence is TGTGCCAGCAGCTTAAGGATCTCTGGGGCCAACGTCCTGACTTTC. It is translated as CASSLRISGANVLTF.